This is a list of T cell receptor beta chains from one sample in a study of cytomegalovirus exposure and HLA in healthy donors. TCRdb keeps only in-frame clones here, not all; method: immunoSEQ multiplex PCR. The data contain about 110,000 clones, roughly 69% of them singletons. The sample comprised PBMCs. These receptors were taken from a woman younger than 45 in good health and CMV-seronegative. The CDR3 runs from the conserved cysteine through the conserved F or W. Fields, in order: CDR3 DNA, CDR3 protein, clone size, J gene, V gene, D gene. The D gene is left open where the match is weak. The size entry is marked missing in some rows and otherwise reads once, few, many or a size class.

TGTGCCAGCAGTGACCTACTAGCGGGGTACAATGAGCAGTTCTTC,CASSDLLAGYNEQFF,-,TRBJ2-1,TRBV6-1,TRBD2
TGTGCCAGCAGCAAGCCGTCGCTCTCAGGGGTCTATGGCTACACCTTC,CASSKPSLSGVYGYTF,few,TRBJ1-2,TRBV7-9,-
TGTGCCAGCAGCGTAGGAACGGGGGGCAGTGAAAAACTGTTTTTT,CASSVGTGGSEKLFF,-,TRBJ1-4,TRBV9,-
TGTGCCAGCAGCTTGCCCACTAGCGGGAGCTCCTACAATGAGCAGTTCTTC,CASSLPTSGSSYNEQFF,-,TRBJ2-1,TRBV5-5,TRBD2
TGTGCCAGCAGCCAGCCGGGGGGAGCTGGAAACACCATATATTTT,CASSQPGGAGNTIYF,-,TRBJ1-3,TRBV28,-
TGTGCCAGCAGTGCCAGCAACCCCGCTATTTGGGGAGACACTGAAGCTTTCTTT,CASSASNPAIWGDTEAFF,few,TRBJ1-1,TRBV6-4,-
TGTGCCAGCAGTGAGGGACAGGGGCGCTACGAGCAGTACTTC,CASSEGQGRYEQYF,-,TRBJ2-7,TRBV2,TRBD1
TGTGCCATCACCTCGAACCGGGCCACGGGAACTGAAGCTTTCTTT,CAITSNRATGTEAFF,-,TRBJ1-1,TRBV10-3,-
TGCGCCAGCAGCCCTACGATGTATGGAAACACCATATATTTT,CASSPTMYGNTIYF,-,TRBJ1-3,TRBV5-1,-
TGTGCCAGCAGCTTAGGGCAGCGGGAGGAAACAGATACGCAGTATTTT,CASSLGQREETDTQYF,-,TRBJ2-3,TRBV11-3,TRBD2
TGTGCCAGCAGCCCACGGGGTTCCTACGAGCAGTACTTC,CASSPRGSYEQYF,-,TRBJ2-7,TRBV27,-
TGTGCCAGCTCAAACTCCGTGGATCAGCCCCAGCATTTT,CASSNSVDQPQHF,-,TRBJ1-5,TRBV18,-
TGTGCCAGCAGTCCACTGGGACAGGGGCAGAATCAGCCCCAGCATTTT,CASSPLGQGQNQPQHF,-,TRBJ1-5,TRBV28,TRBD1
TGTGCCATCAGTGAGTCAAGCGAAGAGACCCAGTACTTC,CAISESSEETQYF,few,TRBJ2-5,TRBV10-3,-
TGCGCCAGCAGCCAAGGCTCTGGCGGGAGCTCCTACAATGAGCAGTTCTTC,CASSQGSGGSSYNEQFF,-,TRBJ2-1,TRBV4-3,TRBD2
TGTGCCAGCAGTAGGACTGGGGAGACCCAGTACTTC,CASSRTGETQYF,few,TRBJ2-5,TRBV6-5,-
TGTGCCAGCAGTTTCCGAAATACTAGCGGGAGGCTCGAGCAGTACTTC,CASSFRNTSGRLEQYF,once,TRBJ2-7,TRBV6-6,TRBD2
TGTGCCAGTAGCCGGGGACTAGCGGGATACAATGAGCAGTTCTTC,CASSRGLAGYNEQFF,-,TRBJ2-1,TRBV19,TRBD2
TGTGCCAGTAGTCCTAGAGTTAGCGGGAGTTTATACGAGCAGTACTTC,CASSPRVSGSLYEQYF,-,TRBJ2-7,TRBV19,TRBD2
TGTGCCAGCAGTTTGGGAGGGTTCACAGATACGCAGTATTTT,CASSLGGFTDTQYF,-,TRBJ2-3,TRBV28,TRBD2
TGCGCCAGCAGCTTGGCGGGCAGGGAAGAGACCCAGTACTTC,CASSLAGREETQYF,-,TRBJ2-5,TRBV5-1,-
TGTGCCAGCGGGAGTCCGCTTTGGGATGAGCAGTTCTTC,CASGSPLWDEQFF,few,TRBJ2-1,TRBV28,-
TGTGCCAGCAGATATCATAGCGGGAGGGTCCCTCGGGAGACCCAGTACTTC,CASRYHSGRVPRETQYF,-,TRBJ2-5,TRBV28,TRBD2
TGTGCCAGCAGTTTACAGGGGGCTGGGACTGAAGCTTTCTTT,CASSLQGAGTEAFF,-,TRBJ1-1,TRBV2,TRBD1
TGTGCCAGCAGCCGCGGGGCGCAGGGGGCCACTGAAGCTTTCTTT,CASSRGAQGATEAFF,-,TRBJ1-1,TRBV21-1,-
TGTGCCAGCAGCTCCGGGACAGGGGTAGAGACCCAGTACTTC,CASSSGTGVETQYF,-,TRBJ2-5,TRBV7-9,TRBD1
TGTGCCAGCAGCAACCGGGACAGGGGATTCAATGAGCAGTTCTTC,CASSNRDRGFNEQFF,-,TRBJ2-1,TRBV28,TRBD1
TGTGCCTCGACTAGCGGGACTTACCAAGAGACCCAGTACTTC,CASTSGTYQETQYF,-,TRBJ2-5,TRBV30,TRBD2
TGTGCCAGCAGCCAAGTCAGGAAGAGTAATGAAAAACTGTTTTTT,CASSQVRKSNEKLFF,few,TRBJ1-4,TRBV4-2,-
TGCGCCAGCAGCTTGGGGACAGGGGTCACTGAAGCTTTCTTT,CASSLGTGVTEAFF,-,TRBJ1-1,TRBV5-1,TRBD1
TGCGCCAGCAGCCAAGATTCAAGGGCGGGAGGGCCATTAGCCAAAAACATTCAGTACTTC,CASSQDSRAGGPLAKNIQYF,-,TRBJ2-4,TRBV4-3,TRBD2